This T cell receptor beta chain comes out of a study of blood T cell repertoires in COVID-19. Some clones are missing from TCRdb's copy, which holds only in-frame ones; the method was immunoSEQ multiplex PCR. The repertoire holds about 220,000 clones, with under 90% as singletons. CDR1 is SGHTA and CDR2 is FQGNSA in the germline V gene. Trimming left V 2 bases short and J 7 bases short, with 17 bases between. The CDR3 contains 15 residues. This sequence originates from a woman aged 45-65 years who had been exposed to COVID-19. This chain uses TRBV7-2 with TRBJ1-2; maybe TRBD1 (5 bases). The sequencing input was PBMCs or T cells enriched from blood (not recorded which). This chain's CDR3 is CASSLPGAAGLGYTF. CDR3 in DNA: TGTGCCAGCAGCTTACCCGGGGCAGCGGGACTTGGCTACACCTTC.